Listed below are T cell receptor beta chains from one sample, sequenced in a study of cytomegalovirus exposure and HLA in healthy donors. Profiled with immunoSEQ multiplex PCR; TCRdb holds only in-frame clones, not every one. The sample shows about 190,000 clones, approximately 86% of them seen only once. Sequenced sample: PBMCs. The receptor source for this set is a boy aged 2 to 9 in good health and CMV-seronegative. The CDR3 runs from the conserved cysteine through the conserved F or W. D genes are given only for firm matches. The size field is filled for only some rows; it gives once, few, many or a size class.

size	D	length	J	V	CDR3
.	.	14	.	TRBV13	CASSLARATYEQYF
.	.	13	TRBJ1-1	TRBV19	CASSQVRGTEAFF
.	.	15	TRBJ2-5	TRBV15	CATSRASHREETQYF
.	.	14	TRBJ1-1	TRBV28	CASSRAGSGTEAFF
.	.	21	TRBJ2-2	TRBV4-1	CASSQESGTGRRLAGAGELFF
few	TRBD1	15	TRBJ1-5	TRBV5-1	CASSSTGEGNQPQHF
.	.	11	TRBJ2-1	TRBV7-9	CASSPSSEQFF
few	TRBD2	15	TRBJ2-1	TRBV2	CANSPGTSGYNEQFF
.	.	17	TRBJ1-4	TRBV9	CASSVEDAGPWEEKLFF
few	TRBD1	13	TRBJ2-7	TRBV6-6	CASRDRKYYEQYF
.	.	12	TRBJ1-5	TRBV30	CAWSYTNQPQHF
once	TRBD2	20	TRBJ2-1	TRBV9	CASSDPAPGTSGSGYNEQFF
.	.	12	TRBJ2-3	TRBV5-4	CASSSSVRSQYF
.	.	12	TRBJ2-2	TRBV7-9	CASSVKPGELFF
.	.	18	TRBJ2-6	TRBV9	CASSVATSSRNGANVLTF
.	TRBD2	14	TRBJ2-1	TRBV7-9	CASSLGLAENEQFF
.	.	13	TRBJ2-6	TRBV19	CASTYSGANVLTF
few	TRBD2	13	TRBJ2-3	TRBV6-4	CASSASGTDTQYF
.	TRBD1	16	TRBJ2-7	TRBV5-1	CASSAQTQGARYEQYF
.	TRBD2	15	TRBJ2-1	TRBV5-1	CASSLGGRSYNEQFF
.	.	14	TRBJ1-2	TRBV11-2	CASSSSRLLYGYTF
once	.	14	TRBJ1-1	TRBV6-5	CASRRLSGGTEAFF
few	TRBD1	15	TRBJ1-4	TRBV6-1	CASSEVGQGAEKLFF
.	TRBD1	16	TRBJ1-6	TRBV10-2	CASSAVWDRANSPLHF
.	.	14	TRBJ1-1	TRBV4-1	CASSQLRVNTEAFF
.	TRBD2	14	TRBJ2-7	TRBV7-9	CASSRTSGSNEQYF